This T cell receptor beta chain was profiled in a study of blood T cell repertoires in COVID-19. J lost 0 bases, V lost 0 bases, and 3 bases had no gene match. CDR1 is SGHTA and CDR2 is FQGTGA in the germline V gene. This CDR3 is 16 amino acids long. Clones were read by immunoSEQ multiplex PCR, and TCRdb kept only the in-frame ones, dropping some. Of about 270,000 clones in the sample, approximately 77% were seen once. The receptor was isolated from a woman aged 18-29 years with acute or convalescent COVID-19. This chain links TRBV7-3 with TRBJ2-7; 9 bases match TRBD2. Sequenced input: peripheral blood. The CDR3 DNA is TGTGCCAGCAGCTTAACGATAGCGGGGGTCTCCTACGAGCAGTACTTC. Its protein is CASSLTIAGVSYEQYF.